A single sample is the source of the 17 T cell receptor beta chains below, sequenced in a study of T-cell memory formation after mild COVID-19. TCRdb reprocessed the 5' RACE reads via MiXCR and lists one record per CDR3 protein. This repertoire shows under 250,000 distinct CDR3 sequences, 15% found once; its top ten account for more than 2%. The sequenced sample was PBMCs or a T cell subset sorted from them (not recorded which). All receptors derive from an adult woman who had mild COVID-19 (a few samples of this study predate the infection). Cell type and time point are not known.

In its sample, this clonotype was seen many times. The chain combines TRBV5-1 with TRBJ2-5, with D tentatively TRBD1 (5 bases). CDR3 size: 16 residues. The germline V gene has CDR1 SGHRS and CDR2 YFSETQ. The ends were cut back, 3 bases at V and 3 bases at J, with 18 bases in the middle. CDR3 sequence: CASSSRQIGAEETQYF. DNA of the CDR3: TGCGCCAGCAGCTCGAGACAGATAGGGGCCGAAGAGACCCAGTACTTC.

This clonotype was recorded a few times. The chain combines TRBV7-2 with TRBJ1-6; D not resolved. Deletions cut 4 bases from V and 5 bases from J, with 9 bases between. This CDR3 comprises 14 residues. The germline V gene has CDR1 SGHTA and CDR2 FQGNSA. CDR3 nucleotide sequence: TGTGCCAGCAGCTGGGGTACAAATAATTCACCCCTCCACTTT. It translates to CASSWGTNNSPLHF.

The V gene is TRBV15, the J gene TRBJ1-2; D is unclear. CDR1 LNHNV and CDR2 YYDKDF come from the germline V gene (reference sequence). The V gene lost 1 base and the J gene lost 8 bases, with 14 bases spanning the gap. There are 14 residues in the CDR3. Here the CDR3 DNA reads TGTGCCACCAGCAGAGGAACGGGCACGAGCGGCTACACCTTC. This codes for CATSRGTGTSGYTF.

V and J are TRBV2 and TRBJ2-1, with 9 bases aligning to TRBD2. With 7 bases clipped from V and 9 bases from J, the junction kept 13 bases outside the gene matches. The CDR3 loop spans 15 amino acids. Germline V gene sequence: CDR1 SNHLY, CDR2 FYNNEI. The CDR3, as DNA: TGTGCCAGCACCCCAAGGAGCGGGAGGCTGGTTGAGCAGTTCTTC. It encodes CASTPRSGRLVEQFF.

In this sample, this clonotype turned up once. The CDR3 sequence: CASSWGREQFF. CDR3 bases: TGTGCCAGCAGCTGGGGCCGAGAGCAGTTCTTC. The rearrangement links TRBV7-6 to TRBJ2-1; TRBD1 might be the D (5 bases). CDR3 length equals 11 residues. Trimming cost V 4 bases and J 10 bases, with 8 bases left between them. Germline CDR1 reads SGHVS; CDR2 reads FNYEAQ.

This clonotype was seen a few times. The chain joins TRBV3-1 to TRBJ2-1; 10 bases fit TRBD1. The CDR3 extends over 14 amino acids. J was trimmed by 16 bases and V by 1 base; bases with no gene match: 10. The V gene's germline CDR1 is LGHDT and CDR2 YNNKEL (reference sequence). CDR3 bases: TGTGCCAGCAGCCAAGGTAGTGGAGGGACAGGGGTTTTCTTC. Amino acids: CASSQGSGGTGVFF.

The gene calls are TRBV7-6 and TRBJ1-3; TRBD1 might be the D (6 bases). This CDR3 is 13 amino acids long. The germline gives CDR1 SGHVS, CDR2 FNYEAQ. V lost 6 bases, J lost 6 bases, and 12 bases lay in between. CDR3 nucleotide sequence: TGTGCCAGCAGGCCACAGGGTTCAAACACCATATATTTT. This translates into CASRPQGSNTIYF. The full variable domain, completed using reference TRBV7-6 and TRBJ1-3, is GAGVSQSPRYKVTKRGQDVALRCDPISGHVSLYWYRQALGQGPEFLTYFNYEAQQDKSGLPNDRFSAERPEGSISTLTIQRTEQRDSAMYRCASRPQGSNTIYFGEGSWLTVV.

Only a few counts were recorded for this clonotype. The chain combines TRBV7-9 with TRBJ2-7; 11 bases line up with TRBD1. From germline, CDR1 is SEHNR and CDR2 FQNEAQ (reference sequence). The length of the CDR3 is 13 residues. The V and J ends lost 5 bases and 6 bases, in that order; junction bases with no gene match: 3. In nucleotides, the CDR3 is TGTGCCAGCAGCCTGGACAGGGGGCGCGAGCAGTACTTC. This encodes CASSLDRGREQYF.

This chain links TRBV7-9 with TRBJ2-3; no reliable D call. There are 17 residues in the CDR3. Germline CDR1 reads SEHNR; CDR2 reads FQNEAQ (reference sequence). The V end was cut by 5 bases, the J end by 5 bases, with 23 bases between. The CDR3 loop is CASSPTLRQVIGDTQYF. The CDR3 bases are TGTGCCAGCAGCCCAACCCTGAGGCAGGTTATAGGAGATACGCAGTATTTT.

This chain joins TRBV20-1 and TRBJ2-2; no firm D call. Germline V gene data show CDR1 as DFQATT and CDR2 as SNEGSKA (reference sequence). The CDR3 is 11 amino acids. The ends were cut back, 6 bases at V and 1 base at J, with 3 bases in the middle. CDR3 sequence: CSAWNTGELFF. The CDR3 DNA reads TGCAGTGCCTGGAACACCGGGGAGCTGTTTTTT.

This clonotype has a handful of counts. CDR3 sequence reads: CASSYGGWRTGVGNTIYF. Here the CDR3 DNA reads TGTGCCAGCAGCTACGGCGGTTGGCGAACAGGGGTTGGAAACACCATATATTTT. This chain joins TRBV7-9 and TRBJ1-3; 7 bases map to TRBD1. The CDR3 is made up of 18 amino acids. The germline V gene encodes CDR1 SEHNR and CDR2 FQNEAQ (reference sequence). The J segment lost 3 bases and the V segment lost 4 bases, leaving 15 bases of the junction unmatched.

This clonotype was recorded a few times. The rearrangement joins TRBV5-4 to TRBJ2-3; a weak D match, TRBD1 (5 bases). CDR1 and CDR2 from the germline V gene are SGHNT and YYREEE (reference sequence). This CDR3 has 15 residues. Trimming removed 2 bases from V and 2 bases from J, with 12 bases in between. The CDR3 spells CASSFFDRATDTQYF. DNA for the CDR3: TGTGCCAGCAGCTTCTTCGACAGAGCCACAGATACGCAGTATTTT.

The chain employs TRBV30 and TRBJ1-2; D gene ambiguous. The CDR3 loop spans 12 amino acids. V gave up 0 bases and J gave up 8 bases, with 10 bases separating them. CDR1 and CDR2 (germline): GTSNPN, SVGIG (reference sequence). The CDR3 loop reads CAWSVPLGGYTF. CDR3 bases: TGTGCCTGGAGTGTACCCCTTGGAGGCTACACCTTC.

The V call is TRBV11-2, the J call TRBJ2-3; 7 nucleotides match TRBD2. The J segment lost 3 bases and the V segment lost 1 base, leaving 4 bases of the junction unmatched. The germline CDR1 and CDR2 sequences are SGHAT and FQNNGV. The CDR3 runs to 15 residues. CDR3 coding DNA: TGTGCCAGCAGCTTAGTTGGGGGGGGGACAGATACGCAGTATTTT. Amino acid sequence: CASSLVGGGTDTQYF.

This clonotype occurred a few times. The V call is TRBV5-4, the J call TRBJ2-5; D may be TRBD1 or TRBD2 (5 bases each). Germline CDR1 and CDR2: SGHNT and YYREEE (reference sequence). V lost 4 bases, J lost 3 bases, and 16 bases lay in between. CDR3 length: 15 residues. The CDR3 protein is CASSAYRRAEETQYF. The CDR3 bases are TGTGCCAGCAGCGCGTACAGGCGAGCGGAAGAGACCCAGTACTTC.

There are a few counts of this clonotype. For the CDR3, the DNA is TGTGCCGTCCCTCAGGGGGACGGGGAGCTGTTTTTT. Its protein is CAVPQGDGELFF. The chain carries TRBV7-3 and TRBJ2-2; TRBD1 matches 7 bases. The CDR3 loop spans 12 amino acids. Germline CDR1 and CDR2: SGHTA and FQGTGA. V was pared by 11 bases and J by 7 bases, with 7 bases of the junction left unmatched.

This clonotype was recorded a few times. The V call is TRBV10-3, the J call TRBJ1-1; D remains ambiguous. The CDR3 runs 15 residues. Germline CDR1 is ENHRY and CDR2 is SYGVKD. Trimming removed 3 bases from V and 3 bases from J, with 14 bases in between. The CDR3 nucleotides are TGTGCCATCAGTGACCCGGCCCGGAGGGACACTGAAGCTTTCTTT. Translated, it gives CAISDPARRDTEAFF.